Each of the 30 T cell receptor beta chains below was sequenced from the same sample in a study of blood T cell repertoires in COVID-19. Produced via immunoSEQ multiplex PCR; TCRdb's table is partial and in-frame only. The profile shows approximately 260,000 clones, approximately 88% of them singletons. Sequenced material: PBMCs or T cells enriched from blood (not recorded which). The origin of the receptors is a woman aged 40 to 50 with acute COVID-19.

The rearrangement links TRBV19 to TRBJ2-7; 14 nucleotides line up with TRBD2. Unmatched junction bases numbered 7, after V lost 4 bases and J lost 5 bases. The CDR3 is 16 residues long. The germline CDR1 and CDR2 sequences are LNHDA and SQIVND (reference sequence). This chain's CDR3 is CASSRGLAGEVDEQYF. The CDR3 DNA is TGTGCCAGTAGTAGGGGACTAGCGGGAGAGGTAGACGAGCAGTACTTC.

The chain has TRBV6-2 or TRBV6-3 and TRBJ2-7, with TRBD1 matching over 10 bases. Germline assignment: CDR1 MNHEY and CDR2 SVGEGT. V lost 0 bases, J lost 5 bases, and 7 bases stayed unmatched. The CDR3 is made up of 16 amino acids. As DNA, the CDR3 is TGTGCCAGCAGTTACTCGCCCGGACAGGGGGGTGACGAGCAGTACGTC. This encodes CASSYSPGQGGDEQYV.

This chain links TRBV6-1 with TRBJ1-3, with 10 bases fitting TRBD1. Germline CDR1 is MNHNS and CDR2 is SASEGT. The CDR3 extends over 16 amino acids. J lost 8 bases, V lost 4 bases, and 11 bases had no gene match. CDR3 DNA: TGTGCCAGCAGTGCATTCAGGGACAGGGGATCGCACACCATATATTTT. Its translation is CASSAFRDRGSHTIYF.

The V gene is TRBV4-1, the J gene TRBJ2-7, with 7 bases identical to TRBD2. CDR1 is MGHRA and CDR2 is YSYEKL in the germline V gene. The CDR3 totals 18 residues. The trim removed 2 bases at V and 6 bases at J, leaving 19 bases unmatched. The CDR3 sequence: CASSQYFQRDTRGGEQYF. The CDR3 DNA follows: TGCGCCAGCAGCCAATACTTCCAGCGGGATACCCGCGGGGGCGAGCAGTACTTC.

The J gene is TRBJ2-5, the V gene TRBV30; 8 nucleotides line up with TRBD1. V was pared by 1 base and J by 8 bases, with 3 bases of the junction left unmatched. This CDR3 is 12 amino acids long. CDR1 is GTSNPN, CDR2 SVGIG, per germline (reference sequence). The CDR3 region is CAWSGTGLTQYF. The CDR3 bases are TGTGCCTGGAGTGGGACAGGGTTAACCCAGTACTTC.

The chain carries TRBV9 and TRBJ2-1; TRBD2 aligns across 10 bases. CDR1 and CDR2 from the germline V gene are SGDLS and YYNGEE. The V and J ends lost 4 bases and 8 bases, in that order; junction bases with no gene match: 6. CDR3 size: 14 residues. This CDR3 is CASSPSGRNDEQFF. In nucleotides, the CDR3 is TGTGCCAGCAGCCCTAGCGGGAGAAACGATGAGCAGTTCTTC.

This clone was detected once. The J gene is TRBJ1-5, the V gene TRBV19; tentatively, D is TRBD1 (6 bases). This CDR3 is built from 13 residues. V was shortened by 7 bases and J by 8 bases, with 15 bases between the two germline ends. Per the germline V gene, CDR1 is LNHDA and CDR2 is SQIVND (reference sequence). The CDR3 nucleotides read TGTGCCAGTACCAAAAGGACAGATGAGCCCCAGCATTTT. This codes for CASTKRTDEPQHF.

The chain recombines TRBV27 with TRBJ2-1; 8 bases map to TRBD1. The germline V gene encodes CDR1 MNHEY and CDR2 SMNVEV (reference sequence). The V segment lost 2 bases and the J segment 7 bases; nucleotides outside the gene matches: 1. The CDR3 is 13 amino acids. The CDR3 sequence: CASSLTGGNEQFF. CDR3 bases: TGTGCCAGCAGTTTAACAGGGGGTAATGAGCAGTTCTTC.

As regards this clone: Other DNA sequences within the sample encode an identical CDR3. Here the CDR3 DNA reads TGTGCCAGCAGCCCCCGGGGGGAGACCCAGTACTTC. It yields the protein CASSPRGETQYF. The chain recombines TRBV9 with TRBJ2-5; perhaps TRBD2 as D (6 bases). CDR1 is SGDLS and CDR2 is YYNGEE in the germline V gene. This CDR3 contains 12 residues. V lost 4 bases, J lost 5 bases, and 9 bases lay in between.

V is TRBV30 and J is TRBJ2-7; D is perhaps TRBD2 (6 bases). In germline, CDR1 is GTSNPN, CDR2 SVGIG (reference sequence). CDR3 length: 15 residues. Deletions cut 4 bases from V and 4 bases from J, with 20 bases between. The CDR3 protein is CAWTIGGASAYEQYF. As DNA, the CDR3 is TGTGCCTGGACCATCGGAGGGGCATCGGCTTACGAGCAGTACTTC.

This clone was seen a handful of times. The rearrangement links TRBV25-1 to TRBJ1-6; D call uncertain. The germline CDR1 and CDR2 sequences are MGHDK and SYGVNS. There are 15 residues in the CDR3. Trimming cost V 2 bases and J 7 bases, with 12 bases left between them. The CDR3 here is CASSETQARNSPLHF. In DNA form, the CDR3 reads TGTGCCAGCAGTGAAACCCAGGCCAGGAATTCACCCCTCCACTTT.

The rearrangement uses TRBV4-1 and TRBJ1-6, with a weak D call TRBD1 (6 bases). Germline V gene data show CDR1 as MGHRA and CDR2 as YSYEKL. Trimming cost V 3 bases and J 10 bases, with 16 bases left between them. The CDR3 runs to 15 residues. In nucleotides, the CDR3 is TGCGCCAGCAGCCAGGCAGGGGAATCTTACTCACCCCTCCACTTT. This translates into CASSQAGESYSPLHF.

This clone was counted only a few times. This chain links TRBV11-2 with TRBJ1-5, with D unclear. CDR3 length: 13 residues. Trimming shortened V by 0 bases and J by 6 bases, and 6 bases separated the two germline ends. Germline CDR1 and CDR2: SGHAT and FQNNGV. CDR3 DNA: TGTGCCAGCAGCTTAGATTACAGTCAGCCCCAGCATTTT. It translates to CASSLDYSQPQHF.

The chain is built from TRBV28 and TRBJ1-5, with 7 bases fitting TRBD1. The length of the CDR3 is 15 residues. Trimming at V came to 1 base and at J to 6 bases, leaving 6 bases not matched to a gene. Germline V gene sequence: CDR1 MDHEN, CDR2 SYDVKM. As DNA, the CDR3 is TGTGCCAGCAGTTTATTGGTAGGGGGCGTTCAGCCCCAGCATTTT. It translates to CASSLLVGGVQPQHF.

This clone was counted many times. The rearrangement links TRBV20-1 to TRBJ2-7, with a weak D call TRBD2 (6 bases). This CDR3 spans 9 amino acids. Germline V lookup: CDR1 DFQATT, CDR2 SNEGSKA (reference sequence). The CDR3 region has the DNA TGCAGTGCTTGCAGGACTAAGATTGTC. Residues: CSACRTKIV.

The chain uses TRBV11-3 and TRBJ2-3, with a weak D call TRBD1 (5 bases). V was pared by 4 bases and J by 3 bases, with 14 bases between. This CDR3 has 15 residues. Germline V lookup: CDR1 SGHNT, CDR2 YENEEA. The CDR3 nucleotides read TGTGCCAGCAGCTCGACAGACGGAGAGACAGATACGCAGTATTTT. Translation: CASSSTDGETDTQYF.

J is TRBJ1-1 and V is TRBV6-5, with unresolved D. Germline lookup yields CDR1 MNHEY and CDR2 SVGAGI. The CDR3 is 15 residues long. V shed 7 bases and J shed 0 bases, with 15 bases lying between them. The DNA for the CDR3 is TGTGCCAGCACCCTGGCTGGAGGCTTGAACACTGAAGCTTTCTTT. As protein: CASTLAGGLNTEAFF.

CDR3 DNA sequence: TGTGCCAGCAGTGGACAGGCGCGCTATGGCTACACCTTC. It translates to CASSGQARYGYTF. The chain combines TRBV28 with TRBJ1-2; 7 bases line up with TRBD1. The CDR3 runs 13 residues. V was pared by 5 bases and J by 4 bases, with 4 bases of the junction left unmatched. CDR1 is MDHEN, CDR2 SYDVKM, per germline.

Here the CDR3 reads CASNRPGLVSYNEQFF. DNA for the CDR3: TGTGCCAGCAATAGACCGGGACTAGTATCCTACAATGAGCAGTTCTTC. The chain has TRBV7-2 and TRBJ2-1; 8 bases map to TRBD2. V lost 7 bases and J lost 1; bases outside the gene matches: 9. This CDR3 has 16 residues. The germline V gene encodes CDR1 SGHTA and CDR2 FQGNSA.

The rearrangement joins TRBV5-6 to TRBJ2-7; maybe TRBD2 (6 bases). Germline loops: CDR1 SGHDT, CDR2 YYEEEE. V lost 4 bases, J lost 6 bases, and 20 bases lay in between. CDR3 length equals 15 residues. The CDR3 DNA is TGTGCCAGCAGCCCCCGGGGGACGTTTAACGCCGAGCAGTACGTC. Its translation: CASSPRGTFNAEQYV.

The V gene is TRBV19, the J gene TRBJ2-1; perhaps TRBD2 as D (5 bases). From germline, CDR1 is LNHDA and CDR2 SQIVND (reference sequence). CDR3 length: 15 amino acids. V was cut by 0 bases and J by 2 bases, with 8 bases left in between. CDR3 nucleotide sequence: TGTGCCAGTAGTATAGATGCGGGCCCCTACAATGAGCAGTTCTTC. Translation: CASSIDAGPYNEQFF.

The rearrangement uses TRBV14 and TRBJ2-1; 8 bases agree with TRBD2. The CDR3 spans 13 residues. Trimming removed 2 bases from V and 13 bases from J; junction bases left unmatched: 7. CDR1 and CDR2 (germline): SGHDN, FVKESK. CDR3 sequence (DNA): TGTGCCAGCAGCCAACTCCGGGAGGGCCACCAGTTCTTC. Protein product: CASSQLREGHQFF.

V and J are TRBV30 and TRBJ1-5; no firm D call. This CDR3 has 13 amino acids. V lost 1 base and J lost 4, with 8 bases in between. Per germline, CDR1 GTSNPN and CDR2 SVGIG (reference sequence). CDR3 sequence reads: CAWSARENQPQHF. As DNA, the CDR3 is TGTGCCTGGAGTGCCCGAGAAAATCAGCCCCAGCATTTT.

The chain employs TRBV18 and TRBJ2-3, with 9 bases lining up with TRBD1. Germline V gene sequence: CDR1 KGHSH, CDR2 LQKENI. The CDR3 extends over 16 amino acids. The V gene end was trimmed by 0 bases and the J gene end by 2 bases; junction bases not matched to a gene: 3. Here the CDR3 reads CASSPPDRGITDTQYF. DNA for the CDR3: TGTGCCAGCTCACCACCAGACAGGGGGATCACAGATACGCAGTATTTT.

CDR3 in amino acids: CASSLVAAENTEAFF. The DNA for the CDR3 is TGTGCCAGCAGCTTAGTGGCGGCGGAGAACACTGAAGCTTTCTTT. V and J are TRBV7-2 and TRBJ1-1; D not resolved. Trimming stripped 1 base from V and 1 base from J, with 10 bases between. The CDR3 is 15 amino acids. Germline V gene lookup returns CDR1 SGHTA and CDR2 FQGNSA.

This chain uses TRBV27 with TRBJ1-2; 7 nucleotides line up with TRBD1. CDR1 and CDR2 from the germline V gene are MNHEY and SMNVEV (reference sequence). Trimming at V came to 5 bases and at J to 4 bases, leaving 4 bases not matched to a gene. The CDR3 runs 13 residues. CDR3 amino acids: CASSLRQGYGYTF. CDR3 nucleotides: TGTGCCAGCAGTCTCCGACAGGGCTATGGCTACACCTTC.

This chain uses TRBV25-1 with TRBJ1-1; weak D call: TRBD1 (5 bases). The V end was cut by 6 bases, the J end by 5 bases, with 13 bases between. Germline-derived CDR1 and CDR2 are MGHDK and SYGVNS. CDR3 length: 13 amino acids. The CDR3 nucleotides are TGTGCCAGCAGCACCCGACAGCTTACTGAAGCTTTCTTT. Translating it yields CASSTRQLTEAFF.

The V gene is TRBV5-1, the J gene TRBJ1-1; tentative D call: TRBD1 (5 bases). V was cut by 0 bases and J by 0 bases, with 9 bases left in between. Germline V gene data show CDR1 as SGHRS and CDR2 as YFSETQ. The CDR3 loop spans 15 amino acids. The CDR3 sequence: CASSLVPGMNTEAFF. The CDR3 DNA sequence: TGCGCCAGCAGCTTGGTCCCAGGGATGAACACTGAAGCTTTCTTT.

V gene TRBV10-1 combines with J gene TRBJ2-7, with 8 bases that match TRBD2. V was pared by 6 bases and J by 6 bases, with 7 bases of the junction left unmatched. The length of the CDR3 is 13 residues. Germline CDR1 is WNHNN and CDR2 is SYGVQD (reference sequence). CDR3 loop: CASSQGLVSEQYF. DNA for the CDR3: TGCGCCAGCAGCCAGGGACTAGTCTCCGAGCAGTACTTC.

CDR3 sequence (DNA): TGCAGCGTGCGACTAGCCCCCTACGAGCAGTACTTC. Encoded protein: CSVRLAPYEQYF. The rearrangement uses TRBV29-1 and TRBJ2-7; 7 bases are a match to TRBD2. CDR1 and CDR2 from the germline V gene are SQVTM and ANQGSEA. With 6 bases clipped from V and 2 bases from J, the junction kept 4 bases outside the gene matches. This CDR3 is built from 12 residues.